This paragraph covers one TCR beta chain sequence. The conserved closing phenylalanine or tryptophan is absent in this CDR3, likely reflecting a read error. Total RNA (approximately 450 ng) served as template for TCR beta cDNA synthesis primed by a constant-region primer. Modified slightly, ARM-PCR produced TCR beta libraries over three nested multiplex PCR rounds. TRBV1-TRBV30 forward and Cbeta reverse primers drove the first two roughly 11-cycle rounds. TCRdb used MiXCR to reprocess the multiplex PCR reads, holding one entry per CDR3 protein. The sample lists approximately 46,000 distinct CDR3 sequences; 75% were seen once. From approximately 20-30 mg of unsorted bulk tissue, DNA and RNA were co-extracted together. The source of the sample is a study of tumor-infiltrating lymphocytes in primary liver carcinoma. Study context: The cohort included men and women aged 30 to 69 years. Stage T1-T3 N0M0 tumors measured 4.2 to 10 cm at most.

The V end was cut by 3 bases, the J end by 3 bases, with 14 bases between. CDR3 length: 15 amino acids. Germline CDR1 is GTSNPN and CDR2 is SVGIG (reference sequence). This sequence originates from a woman between 25 and 40 years old with primary liver carcinoma and hepatitis B virus infection. The chain uses TRBV30 and TRBJ2-2, with D hard to call. Input material: tumor-adjacent normal liver tissue. The CDR3 bases are TGTGCCTGGAGAGAACTCGGGTGGGACACCGGGGAGCTGTTTTCT. It specifies CAWRELGWDTGELFS.